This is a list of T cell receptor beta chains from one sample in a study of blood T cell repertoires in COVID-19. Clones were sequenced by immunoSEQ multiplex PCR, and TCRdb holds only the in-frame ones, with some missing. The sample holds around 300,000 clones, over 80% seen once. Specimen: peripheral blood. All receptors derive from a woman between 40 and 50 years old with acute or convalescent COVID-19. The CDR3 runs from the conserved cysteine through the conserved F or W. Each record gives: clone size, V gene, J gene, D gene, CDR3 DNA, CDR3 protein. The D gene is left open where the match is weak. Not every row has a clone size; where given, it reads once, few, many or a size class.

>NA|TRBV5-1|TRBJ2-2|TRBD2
TGCGCCAGCAGCTTTTTAGCGGGGTCCACCGGGGAGCTGTTTTTT
CASSFLAGSTGELFF
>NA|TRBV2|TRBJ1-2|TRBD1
TGTGCCAGCAGTCAGACAGGGGCATCGGGCTACACCTTC
CASSQTGASGYTF
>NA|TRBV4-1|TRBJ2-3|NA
TGCGCCAGCAGCCAAGAATGGGGCCGTACCACAGATACGCAGTATTTT
CASSQEWGRTTDTQYF
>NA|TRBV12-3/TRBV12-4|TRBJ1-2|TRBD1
TGTGCCAGCTCGACAGGGGGAAGGGATGGCTACACCTTC
CASSTGGRDGYTF
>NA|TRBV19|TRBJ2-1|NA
TGTGCCGGGACTCCCGTTCTAGAGCAGTTCTTC
CAGTPVLEQFF
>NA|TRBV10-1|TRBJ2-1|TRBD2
TGCGCCACCTCCCCGGCCAGCGGGGCCAATGAGCAGTTCTTC
CATSPASGANEQFF
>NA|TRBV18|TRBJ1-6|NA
TGTGCCAGCTCACCACCGAGTTCACCCCTCCACTTT
CASSPPSSPLHF
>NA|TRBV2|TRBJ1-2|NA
TGTGCCACCTCTAGGGGCGCCCATGGCTACACCTTC
CATSRGAHGYTF
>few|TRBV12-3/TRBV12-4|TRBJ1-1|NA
TGTGCCAGCAGCGGGGTTGAAGCTTTCTTT
CASSGVEAFF
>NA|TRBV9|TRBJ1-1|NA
TGTGCCAGCAGCGGACTGAAAGATGAAGCTTTCTTT
CASSGLKDEAFF
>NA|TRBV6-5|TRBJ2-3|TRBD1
TGTGCCAGCCCTCCGGGACAGGGAAGCACAGATACGCAGTATTTT
CASPPGQGSTDTQYF
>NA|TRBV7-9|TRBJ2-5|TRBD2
TGTGCCAGCACTTTTGGTGCGGGGGGGCCAGGGGAGACCCAGTACTTC
CASTFGAGGPGETQYF
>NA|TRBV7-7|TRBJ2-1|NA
TGTGCCAGCCCCCGTGGCCAGGCTCCCTACAATGAGCAGTTCTTC
CASPRGQAPYNEQFF
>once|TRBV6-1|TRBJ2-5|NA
TGTGCCAGCAGTGAAGCGGGGGCAGGGGAGGAGACCCAGTACTTC
CASSEAGAGEETQYF
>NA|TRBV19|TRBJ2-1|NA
TGTGCCAGTAGTATAGAATCAGGGCGCTCCTACAATGAGCAGTTCTTC
CASSIESGRSYNEQFF
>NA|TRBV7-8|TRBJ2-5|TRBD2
TGTGCCAGCAGCTTAGCGCCGGGGGGGATCCAAGAGACCCAGTACTTC
CASSLAPGGIQETQYF
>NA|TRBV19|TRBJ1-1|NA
TGTGCCAGTAGTATCTCAGGGAGGTCCTCTGAAGCTTTCTTT
CASSISGRSSEAFF
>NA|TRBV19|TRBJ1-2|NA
TGTGCCAGTAGTATGGCGGTTAACTATGGCTACACCTTC
CASSMAVNYGYTF
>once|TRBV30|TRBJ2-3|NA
TGTGCCTGGAGTAGGGGTTTAGCAGATACGCAGTATTTT
CAWSRGLADTQYF
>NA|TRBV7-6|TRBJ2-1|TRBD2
TGTGCCAGCAGCCCCGGGACTAGCGGGGGTGTCTACAATGAGCAGTTCTTC
CASSPGTSGGVYNEQFF
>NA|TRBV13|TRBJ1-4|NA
TGTGCCAGCAGCTTACAGGGAAAAACAACTAATGAAAAACTGTTTTTT
CASSLQGKTTNEKLFF
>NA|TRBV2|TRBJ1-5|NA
TGTGCCAGCAGTGAACAGGGGTTATCCAATCAGCCCCAGCATTTT
CASSEQGLSNQPQHF